This entry features one TCR beta chain sequence. These data originate in a study of blood T cell repertoires in COVID-19. Per germline, CDR1 MNHEY and CDR2 SMNVEV (reference sequence). V was shortened by 6 bases and J by 8 bases, with 16 bases between the two germline ends. The CDR3 covers 13 residues. Data came from immunoSEQ multiplex PCR; TCRdb stores just in-frame clones and leaves some out. The data hold around 330,000 clones, with approximately 88% observed a single time. The TCR comes from a woman aged 45 to 65 with active or convalescent COVID-19. The chain links TRBV27 to TRBJ1-2; D not certain. Sequencing was performed on peripheral blood. Here the CDR3 reads CASSLDGKVGYTF. Here the CDR3 DNA reads TGTGCCAGCAGCCTGGACGGGAAGGTCGGCTACACCTTC.